This TCR beta chain originates from a study of T-cell reconstitution after alpha-beta-depleted transplantation in children. As it was prepared, the TCRbeta library received unique molecular identifiers. TCRdb re-analysed the PCR reads in MiXCR, keeping a single row per CDR3 protein. The sample has around 800,000 distinct CDR3 sequences, approximately 15% seen once; the top ten hold 5%. Study conclusions and caveats: Newly made T cells mostly supplied T-cell counts and diversity one year after transplant.

The V gene's germline CDR1 is MGHRA and CDR2 YSYEKL. The CDR3 is 16 amino acids. The V gene end was trimmed by 6 bases and the J gene end by 2 bases; junction bases not matched to a gene: 11. This clonotype was detected many times. The antigen is undetermined. The source is a male patient under 18 who had a stem cell transplant for acute lymphoblastic leukemia, so the T cells may come from the graft donor. The chain combines TRBV4-1 with TRBJ2-7, with 9 bases matching TRBD1. Sample: PBMCs, mostly from graft donor cells, taken 360 days after TCRalphabeta/CD19-depleted stem cell transplant. This chain's CDR3 is CASRSVGQGRTYEQYF. The DNA of the CDR3 is TGCGCCAGCAGGTCCGTTGGACAGGGGAGGACCTACGAGCAGTACTTC.